These T cell receptor beta chains were read from a single sample in a study of T-cell memory formation after mild COVID-19. TCRdb reprocessed the 5' RACE reads with MiXCR, giving one entry per CDR3 protein. The sample holds about 500,000 distinct CDR3 sequences; roughly 21% are singletons and the top ten take approximately 12%. Sequencing was done on a sample of PBMCs or a T cell subset sorted from them (not recorded which). Every receptor here comes from an adult woman who had mild COVID-19 (a few samples of this study predate the infection). Cell type and time point are not known. CDR3s include the opening cysteine and the closing phenylalanine or tryptophan. D genes are given only for firm matches.

d_gene: -; v_gene: TRBV18; j_gene: TRBJ2-3; CDR3aa: CASSLLTGRDTDTQYF
d_gene: TRBD2; v_gene: TRBV20-1; j_gene: TRBJ2-7; CDR3aa: CSARASGDDSYEQYF
d_gene: TRBD1; v_gene: TRBV20-1; j_gene: TRBJ1-1; CDR3aa: CSARGVLQGKYTEAFF
d_gene: -; v_gene: TRBV7-3; j_gene: TRBJ2-3; CDR3aa: CASSLWGQGDTQYF
d_gene: -; v_gene: TRBV4-1; j_gene: TRBJ1-2; CDR3aa: CASSPNLGDRYGYTF
d_gene: -; v_gene: TRBV7-9; j_gene: TRBJ2-5; CDR3aa: CASSLLGVETQYF
d_gene: -; v_gene: TRBV6-6; j_gene: TRBJ2-7; CDR3aa: CASTEGRDPTSRQYF
d_gene: -; v_gene: TRBV24-1; j_gene: TRBJ2-2; CDR3aa: CATAMAGELFF
d_gene: -; v_gene: TRBV12-3/TRBV12-4; j_gene: TRBJ2-1; CDR3aa: CASGAGATSYNEQFF
d_gene: -; v_gene: TRBV7-8; j_gene: TRBJ1-5; CDR3aa: CASSLDPGNQPQHF
d_gene: TRBD2; v_gene: TRBV23-1; j_gene: TRBJ2-1; CDR3aa: CASSQLPGTSGDNEQFF
d_gene: -; v_gene: TRBV10-2; j_gene: TRBJ1-1; CDR3aa: CASSESRQGTEAFF
d_gene: -; v_gene: TRBV5-1; j_gene: TRBJ2-7; CDR3aa: CASSLEDGEQYF
d_gene: -; v_gene: TRBV3-1; j_gene: TRBJ1-1; CDR3aa: CASSQVSGVTEAFF
d_gene: -; v_gene: TRBV7-9; j_gene: TRBJ1-4; CDR3aa: CASSLAYEKLFF
d_gene: -; v_gene: TRBV6-4; j_gene: TRBJ2-3; CDR3aa: CASGIVEPQYF
d_gene: -; v_gene: TRBV4-1; j_gene: TRBJ2-5; CDR3aa: CASSRDSRETQYF
d_gene: -; v_gene: TRBV7-6; j_gene: TRBJ2-2; CDR3aa: CASSLAQPGSGELFF